This T cell receptor (beta chain) stems from a study of cytomegalovirus exposure and HLA in healthy donors. PCR employed 60 Vbeta and 13 Jbeta primers. The assay was immunoSEQ multiplex PCR, and TCRdb's table has in-frame clones only and misses some. The sample has approximately 120,000 clones, about two thirds seen once. Whole-study findings and limits: The majority of TCR sequences were rare, yet some public TCRs appeared in many donors. In a later analysis, productive TCRs from donors in an Asian-associated ancestry cluster reportedly carried fewer N-insertions than the cohort mean. When analyzed later, a missense DCLRE1C variant was found to be linked to TCR beta V- and J-gene trimming.

The CDR3 is made up of 13 amino acids. The V and J ends lost 3 bases and 5 bases, in that order; junction bases with no gene match: 0. CDR1 and CDR2 (germline): MDHEN, SYDVKM. Concerning this clone itself: No antigen is known for it. At the DNA level, this CDR3 is encoded by other sequences in the same sample as well.

The sample was PBMCs. J is TRBJ1-2 and V is TRBV28, with TRBD1 identical over 10 bases. This TCR was sampled from a man in his 60s in good health and CMV-seropositive. The CDR3 loop reads CASSLGQGYGYTF. CDR3 DNA: TGTGCCAGCAGTTTGGGACAGGGGTATGGCTACACCTTC.